One TCR beta chain is described in this entry. What it recognizes is unknown. TCRdb's copy holds only in-frame clones and misses some; the assay was immunoSEQ multiplex PCR. This sample has about 140,000 clones, with roughly 88% found just once. CDR3 length equals 14 residues. CDR1 SGHDT and CDR2 YYEEEE come from the germline V gene. Trimming left V 4 bases short and J 4 bases short, with 15 bases between. These data are taken from a study of T cell responses to AZD1222 COVID-19 vaccine. Study outcomes and limitations: With two AZD1222 doses given, Spike-specific TCR breadth and depth both rose. Clonal diversity was possibly underestimated; the donors were predominantly white British and more often female. Unmutated regions of variants are reportedly targeted by nearly half of spike-specific TCRs.

The chain recombines TRBV5-6 with TRBJ2-7; TRBD2 is a possible D gene (6 bases). The sample here was peripheral blood, taken on day 0 of AZD1222 vaccination. The sequence was obtained from an adult in good health. This chain's CDR3 is CASSPLADLYEQYF. Written as DNA, the CDR3 is TGTGCCAGCAGCCCCTTAGCGGATTTGTACGAGCAGTACTTC. Full variable domain (outside the CDR3, taken from reference TRBV5-6 and TRBJ2-7): DAGVTQSPTHLIKTRGQQVTLRCSPKSGHDTVSWYQQALGQGPQFIFQYYEEEERQRGNFPDRFSGHQFPNYSSELNVNALLLGDSALYLCASSPLADLYEQYFGPGTRLTVT.